This T cell receptor (beta chain) was found in a study of monozygotic twins with inflammatory bowel disease. Study outcomes and limitations: The analysis failed to separate different T cell subtypes.

For this clonotype: Its antigen is still unknown.

TCRdb re-analyzed the 5' RACE reads; it lists each CDR3 protein once, without DNA. This repertoire includes fewer than 550,000 distinct CDR3 sequences. No sorting of T cells preceded isolation of total RNA from whole blood. The germline gives CDR1 SGHRS, CDR2 YFSETQ. The CDR3 is made up of 14 amino acids. The TCR was taken from a human donor with ulcerative colitis or Crohn's disease, or a healthy co-twin of an affected twin (not recorded which). The chain is built from TRBV5-1 and TRBJ1-1; the TCRdb D gene call, TRBD1, has no DNA to confirm it. Specimen: blood. This CDR3 reads CASSLRIGVPEAFF.